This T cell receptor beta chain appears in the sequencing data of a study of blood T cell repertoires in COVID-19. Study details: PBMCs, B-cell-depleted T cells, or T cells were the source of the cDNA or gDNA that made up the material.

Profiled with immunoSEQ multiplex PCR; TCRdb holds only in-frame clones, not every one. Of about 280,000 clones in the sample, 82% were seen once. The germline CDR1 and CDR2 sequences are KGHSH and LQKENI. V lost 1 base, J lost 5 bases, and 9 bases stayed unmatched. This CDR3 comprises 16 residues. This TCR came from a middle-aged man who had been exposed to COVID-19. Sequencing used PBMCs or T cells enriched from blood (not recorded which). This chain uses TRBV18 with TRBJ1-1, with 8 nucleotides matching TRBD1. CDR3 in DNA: TGTGCCAGCTCACCACTACCCATCAGGGGGCGGACTGAAGCTTTCTTT. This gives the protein CASSPLPIRGRTEAFF.